This T cell receptor beta chain was observed in a study of cytomegalovirus exposure and HLA in healthy donors. Notes on this clone: Its specificity is unknown.

Use of 60 Vbeta and 13 Jbeta primers characterized the PCR. The repertoire was sequenced with immunoSEQ multiplex PCR; TCRdb's copy has only in-frame clones and lacks some. The table includes about 82,000 clones, around 9.1% detected once. Regarding the study as a whole: The listing of 150 or so TCR beta chains classed them as cytomegalovirus-associated.

The V end was cut by 5 bases, the J end by 9 bases, with 20 bases between. Germline assignment: CDR1 SGHNT and CDR2 YENEEA. The CDR3 is made up of 15 amino acids. The receptor's source is a man in his fifties or sixties in good health and CMV-seropositive. The chain recombines TRBV11-3 with TRBJ2-1; D may be TRBD2 (6 bases). The sequenced sample was PBMCs. As DNA, the CDR3 is TGTGCCAGCAGCATGACTGGCGGGAATTTCGGTGAGCAGTTCTTC. As protein: CASSMTGGNFGEQFF.